This entry lists 10 T cell receptor beta chains sequenced from one sample in a study of T cells expressing NK-cell markers. TCRdb re-called the 5' RACE reads and shows each CDR3 protein once, DNA omitted. Its table lists 350,000 to 400,000 distinct CDR3 sequences. Material for sequencing was blood T cells: a sorted CD56 or NKG2C T cell subset, CD4+ or CD8+ T cells, or bulk PBMC T cells (not recorded which). All receptors derive from a woman aged 50 to 60 in good health.

The chain recombines TRBV5-4 with TRBJ2-3; TCRdb names TRBD1, which stays unverified in the absence of DNA. CDR1 SGHNT and CDR2 YYREEE come from the germline V gene (reference sequence). The CDR3 is 17 amino acids. CDR3 amino acids: CASSLGGAGGGTDTQYF. Filled out from reference TRBV5-4 and TRBJ2-3, the complete variable domain reads ETGVTQSPTHLIKTRGQQVTLRCSSQSGHNTVSWYQQALGQGPQFIFQYYREEENGRGNFPPRFSGLQFPNYSSELNVNALELDDSALYLCASSLGGAGGGTDTQYFGPGTRLTVL.

The V call is TRBV6-5, the J call TRBJ2-1; TCRdb's D call, TRBD1, is unchecked because there is no DNA. The CDR3 is 15 amino acids. The germline V gene encodes CDR1 MNHEY and CDR2 SVGAGI. The CDR3 sequence is CASRGGSASYNEQFF.

The chain couples TRBV20-1 to TRBJ2-7; TCRdb designates TRBD1, a call that cannot be tested without DNA. Germline CDR1 DFQATT, CDR2 SNEGSKA (reference sequence). This CDR3 contains 13 residues. The CDR3 region is CSALPETGLEQYF.

V usage is TRBV19 and J usage is TRBJ2-2. The CDR3 runs 14 residues. The germline V gene has CDR1 LNHDA and CDR2 SQIVND (reference sequence). This CDR3 reads CASERVSNTGELFF.

V gene TRBV7-2 combines with J gene TRBJ1-2; TCRdb gives TRBD1 as the D gene, but with no DNA this cannot be confirmed. The germline V gene encodes CDR1 SGHTA and CDR2 FQGNSA. The CDR3 is 15 residues long. The CDR3 here is CASSQRQGKRTGYTF.

This chain connects TRBV5-5 to TRBJ1-5. CDR1 SGHKS and CDR2 YYEKEE come from the germline V gene (reference sequence). The CDR3 has 14 amino acids. CDR3: CASRKDDSNQPQHF.

This chain uses TRBV29-1 with TRBJ1-2. The CDR3 has 11 amino acids. Germline CDR1 reads SQVTM; CDR2 reads ANQGSEA. CDR3 sequence: CSVEVGRGYTF.

The chain is built from TRBV28 and TRBJ2-3; TCRdb indicates TRBD2, and absent DNA this call remains unverified. Per germline, CDR1 MDHEN and CDR2 SYDVKM. The CDR3 spans 16 residues. The CDR3 region is CASSSQRPGLEDTQYF.

This chain joins TRBV12-3 or TRBV12-4 and TRBJ1-2. The CDR3 is 14 residues long. The CDR3 spells CASSGLAPNYGYTF.

The chain combines TRBV30 with TRBJ2-1; absent DNA, TCRdb's TRBD2 call cannot be checked. This CDR3 comprises 14 residues. Germline V CDR1 and CDR2: GTSNPN, SVGIG (reference sequence). This CDR3 reads CAWSSGTSGIQQFF. Filled out from reference TRBV30 and TRBJ2-1, the complete variable domain reads SQTIHQWPATLVQPVGSPLSLECTVEGTSNPNLYWYRQAAGRGLQLLFYSVGIGQISSEVPQNLSASRPQDRQFILSSKKLLLSDSGFYLCAWSSGTSGIQQFFGPGTRLTVL.